This TCR gamma chain was retrieved from a study of gammadelta T cells in human blood (dated by TCRdb to about 2020). What the study reported, not specific to this receptor: According to the study, polyclonal expansion of innate gamma-delta T cells right after birth appeared to be driven by microbial exposure.

The CDR3 spans 15 residues, from the cysteine through the phenylalanine. Just the 45-base CDR3 DNA is kept, in frame starting at base 1. Ends trimmed: V by 8 bases, J by 0 bases; bases unmatched to a gene: 7. Compared with the rest of its sample, this clone is large (0.1 to 1%). It lacks a known antigen. Base qualities are missing; no much larger clone stands one base away. The receptor library was made with RT-PCR. The instrument given in TCRdb is Illumina MiSeq. TCRdb reanalyzed the public reads with the CATT caller, and identical DNA sequences were merged afterwards. The sample data list approximately 490 gamma-chain clones, and roughly 3% of these were observed just once. Of the sample, 25% to 30% falls within the top ten clones.

This clonotype was obtained from a human fetus. Input material: non-Vgamma9Vdelta2 gamma-delta T cells from fetal blood. The chain links TRGV10 with TRGJP1. TRGV10 is an ORF for which the function is uncertain. The encoded CDR3 is CAAWDSDTTGWFKIF. DNA sequence: TGTGCTGCGTGGGATTCGGATACCACTGGTTGGTTCAAGATATTT.